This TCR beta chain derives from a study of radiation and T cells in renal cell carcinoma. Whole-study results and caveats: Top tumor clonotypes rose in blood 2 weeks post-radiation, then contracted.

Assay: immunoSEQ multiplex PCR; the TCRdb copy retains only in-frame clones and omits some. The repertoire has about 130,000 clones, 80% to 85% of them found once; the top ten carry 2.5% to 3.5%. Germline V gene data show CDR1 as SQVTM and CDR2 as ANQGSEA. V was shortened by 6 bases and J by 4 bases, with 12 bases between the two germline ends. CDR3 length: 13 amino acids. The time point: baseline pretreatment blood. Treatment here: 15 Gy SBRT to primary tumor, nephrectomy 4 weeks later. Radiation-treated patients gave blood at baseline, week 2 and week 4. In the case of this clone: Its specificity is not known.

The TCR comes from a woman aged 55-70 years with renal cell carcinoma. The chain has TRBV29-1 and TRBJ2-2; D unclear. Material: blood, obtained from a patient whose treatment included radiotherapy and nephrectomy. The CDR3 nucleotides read TGCAGCGTACGAACCGAGCTCACCGGGGAGCTGTTTTTT. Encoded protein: CSVRTELTGELFF.